This T cell receptor beta chain was identified during a study of cytomegalovirus exposure and HLA in healthy donors. CDR1 and CDR2 (germline): SGDLS, YYNGEE. The junction had 4 bases not matched to a gene; V was cut back by 3 bases and J by 1 base. This CDR3 has 18 residues. A multiplex PCR was run with 60 Vbeta primers and 13 Jbeta primers. Profiling relied on immunoSEQ multiplex PCR, and the TCRdb table lists in-frame clones only, not all of them. This table has 84,000 or so clones, about four fifths appearing once. This clone was recorded only once. The genes are TRBV9 and TRBJ2-2, with 15 bases that match TRBD2. The sequence came from a woman aged 45 to 65 in good health and CMV-seronegative. The sequenced sample consisted of PBMCs. This CDR3 reads CASSASGLAGGNTGELFF. The CDR3 DNA follows: TGTGCCAGCAGCGCCTCGGGACTAGCGGGAGGGAACACCGGGGAGCTGTTTTTT.